Sequencing of this T cell receptor (beta chain) was carried out in a study of T cells in Graves' hyperthyroidism and ophthalmopathy. Authors of the study amplified TCR beta CDR3 regions from RNA transcripts. First-round RT-PCR with HTBI primers amplified the TCR CDR3 region. TCRdb reanalysed the multiplex PCR reads using MiXCR and keeps one entry per CDR3 protein. The sample lists some 600,000 distinct CDR3 sequences, around 14% occurring once. The CDR3 has 15 residues. V was pared by 4 bases and J by 2 bases, with 15 bases between. CDR1 MDHEN and CDR2 SYDVKM come from the germline V gene. This clonotype was seen more than once but under ten times. Lactation, pregnancy, other autoimmune disease or uncontrolled infection led to exclusion of patients.

This clonotype was sampled from a woman aged 25 to 39 with Graves' hyperthyroidism that later progressed to Graves' ophthalmopathy. Sequenced: blood. The chain links TRBV28 to TRBJ2-7, with D hard to call. CDR3 protein: CASSSRTRFAYEQYF. The CDR3, as DNA: TGTGCCAGCAGTTCCAGAACGAGATTCGCCTACGAGCAGTACTTC.